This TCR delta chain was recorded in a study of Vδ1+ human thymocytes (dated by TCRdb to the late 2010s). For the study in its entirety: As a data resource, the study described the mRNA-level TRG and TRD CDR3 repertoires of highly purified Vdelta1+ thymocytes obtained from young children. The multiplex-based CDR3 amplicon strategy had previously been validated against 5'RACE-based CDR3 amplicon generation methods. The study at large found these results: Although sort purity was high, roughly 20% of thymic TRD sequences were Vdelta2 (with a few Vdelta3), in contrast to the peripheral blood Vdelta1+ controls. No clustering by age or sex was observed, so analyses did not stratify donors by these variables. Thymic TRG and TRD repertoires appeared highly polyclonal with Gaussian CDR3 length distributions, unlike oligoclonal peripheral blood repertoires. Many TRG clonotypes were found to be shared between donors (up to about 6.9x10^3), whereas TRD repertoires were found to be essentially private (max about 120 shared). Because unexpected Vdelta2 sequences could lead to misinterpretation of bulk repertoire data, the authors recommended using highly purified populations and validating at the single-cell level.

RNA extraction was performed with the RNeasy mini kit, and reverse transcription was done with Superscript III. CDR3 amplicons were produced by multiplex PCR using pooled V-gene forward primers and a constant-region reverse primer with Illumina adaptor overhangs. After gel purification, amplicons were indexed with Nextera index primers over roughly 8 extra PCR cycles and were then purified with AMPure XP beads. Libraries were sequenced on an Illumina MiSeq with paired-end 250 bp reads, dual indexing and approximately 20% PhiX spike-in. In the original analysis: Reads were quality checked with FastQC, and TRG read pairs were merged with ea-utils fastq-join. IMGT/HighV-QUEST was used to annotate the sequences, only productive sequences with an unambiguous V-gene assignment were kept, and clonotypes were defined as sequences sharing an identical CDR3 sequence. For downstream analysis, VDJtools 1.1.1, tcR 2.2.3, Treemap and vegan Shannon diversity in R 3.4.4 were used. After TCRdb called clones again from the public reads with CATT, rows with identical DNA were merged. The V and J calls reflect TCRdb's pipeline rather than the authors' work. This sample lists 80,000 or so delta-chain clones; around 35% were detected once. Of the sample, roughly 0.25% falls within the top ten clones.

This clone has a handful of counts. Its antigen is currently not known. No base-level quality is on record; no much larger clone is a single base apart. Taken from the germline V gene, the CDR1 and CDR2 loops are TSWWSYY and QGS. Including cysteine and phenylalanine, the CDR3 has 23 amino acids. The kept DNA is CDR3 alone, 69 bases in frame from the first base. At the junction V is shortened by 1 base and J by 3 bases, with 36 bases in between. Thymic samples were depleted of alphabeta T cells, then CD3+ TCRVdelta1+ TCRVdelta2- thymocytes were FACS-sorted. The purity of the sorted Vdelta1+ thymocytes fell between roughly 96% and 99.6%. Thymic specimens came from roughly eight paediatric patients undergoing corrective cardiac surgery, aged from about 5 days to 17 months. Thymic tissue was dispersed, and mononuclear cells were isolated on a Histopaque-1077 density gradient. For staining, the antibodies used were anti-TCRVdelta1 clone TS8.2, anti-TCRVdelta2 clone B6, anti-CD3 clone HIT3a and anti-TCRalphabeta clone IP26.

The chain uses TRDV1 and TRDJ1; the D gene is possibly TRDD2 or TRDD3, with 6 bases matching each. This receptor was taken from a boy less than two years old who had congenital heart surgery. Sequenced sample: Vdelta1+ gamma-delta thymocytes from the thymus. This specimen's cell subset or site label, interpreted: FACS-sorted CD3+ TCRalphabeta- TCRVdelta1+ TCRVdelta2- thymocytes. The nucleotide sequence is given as TGTGCTCTTGGGGAACGATCCTACCCCTTGGGGGTTCGGAGAGAAAGTAGGGCCGATAAACTCATCTTT. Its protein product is CALGERSYPLGVRRESRADKLIF.